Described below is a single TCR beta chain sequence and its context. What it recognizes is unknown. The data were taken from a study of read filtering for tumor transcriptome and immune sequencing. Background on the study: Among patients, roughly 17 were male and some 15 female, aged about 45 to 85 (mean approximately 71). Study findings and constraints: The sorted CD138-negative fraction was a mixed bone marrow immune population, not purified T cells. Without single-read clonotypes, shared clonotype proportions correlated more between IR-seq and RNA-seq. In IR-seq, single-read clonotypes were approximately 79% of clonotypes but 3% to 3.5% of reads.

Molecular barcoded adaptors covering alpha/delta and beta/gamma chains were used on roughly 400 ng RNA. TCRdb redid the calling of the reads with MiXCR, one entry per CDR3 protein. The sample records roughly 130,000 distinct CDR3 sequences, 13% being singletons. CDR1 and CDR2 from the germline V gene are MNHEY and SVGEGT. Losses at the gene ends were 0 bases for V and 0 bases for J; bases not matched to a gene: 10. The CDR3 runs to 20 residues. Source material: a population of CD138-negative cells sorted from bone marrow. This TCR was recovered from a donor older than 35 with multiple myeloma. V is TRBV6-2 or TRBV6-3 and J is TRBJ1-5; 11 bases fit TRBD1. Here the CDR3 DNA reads TGTGCCAGCAGTTACTCTCCGGGGACAGGGGGAACCGTTAGCAATCAGCCCCAGCATTTT. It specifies CASSYSPGTGGTVSNQPQHF.